Below, 17 T cell receptor beta chains from the same sample are listed, as sequenced in a study of cytomegalovirus exposure and HLA in healthy donors. In the PCR, 60 Vbeta and 13 Jbeta primers were used. Measured with immunoSEQ multiplex PCR; TCRdb has only the in-frame clones, and not every one. In the table there are about 100,000 clones, about 68% of which are singletons. Input material: PBMCs. These receptors all stem from a male donor in good health and CMV-seropositive.

In DNA, the CDR3 is TGTGCCAGCAGCCTTCGACTGGCAGATACGCAGTATTTT. Translation: CASSLRLADTQYF. V gene TRBV27 combines with J gene TRBJ2-3; no firm D call. Trimming took off 6 bases at V and 4 bases at J, with 11 bases between the two ends. The CDR3 is made up of 13 amino acids. The germline V gene encodes CDR1 MNHEY and CDR2 SMNVEV (reference sequence).

This clone appeared a few times. The gene calls are TRBV28 and TRBJ2-1; TRBD1 is a possible D gene (6 bases). The CDR3 totals 15 residues. From germline, CDR1 is MDHEN and CDR2 SYDVKM. The ends were cut back, 3 bases at V and 6 bases at J, with 15 bases in the middle. The CDR3, as DNA: TGTGCCAGCAGTTTGGGAGTTGGGGGCGGCAATGAGCAGTTCTTC. Residues: CASSLGVGGGNEQFF.

The CDR3 nucleotides are TGTGCCAGCACCCAGGGAGGTCTGCGCGGCCACAATGAGCAGTTCTTC. Its translation: CASTQGGLRGHNEQFF. The chain uses TRBV28 and TRBJ2-1, with TRBD2 as a possible D gene (6 bases). V was clipped by 7 bases and J by 5 bases, with 21 bases between them. This CDR3 is built from 16 residues. The germline CDR1 and CDR2 sequences are MDHEN and SYDVKM.

This CDR3 is CASSALQGANEKLFF. The CDR3 nucleotides read TGTGCCAGCAGTGCCTTACAGGGAGCTAATGAAAAACTGTTTTTT. The rearrangement uses TRBV6-1 and TRBJ1-4; weak D call: TRBD1 (6 bases). Germline CDR1 reads MNHNS; CDR2 reads SASEGT. V was cut by 4 bases and J by 3 bases, with 12 bases left in between. The CDR3 is made up of 15 amino acids.

This sequence joins TRBV9 and TRBJ2-5; D gene ambiguous. Germline V gene sequence: CDR1 SGDLS, CDR2 YYNGEE. The CDR3 is 14 amino acids. Trimming removed 0 bases at V and 1 base at J, with 7 bases between. For the CDR3, the DNA is TGTGCCAGCAGCGTAGGCAGTTTCCAAGAGACCCAGTACTTC. Protein product: CASSVGSFQETQYF.

Comment on this clone: One end of the junction fails to match germline, which may point to a read error. The J gene is TRBJ2-5, the V gene TRBV30, with 9 bases aligning to TRBD1. The length of the CDR3 is 15 residues. The germline V gene has CDR1 GTSNPN and CDR2 SVGIG (reference sequence). The CDR3, as DNA: TGTACCTGGAGTAACCCGACAGGGGGGGAAGAGACCCAGTACTTC. Translation gives CTWSNPTGGEETQYF.

The chain couples TRBV2 to TRBJ1-5; perhaps TRBD1 as D (5 bases). CDR1 SNHLY and CDR2 FYNNEI come from the germline V gene. Trimming took off 1 base at V and 0 bases at J, with 10 bases between the two ends. The CDR3 length is 16 residues. The CDR3 here is CASSEGRTTSNQPQHF. The DNA of the CDR3 is TGTGCCAGCAGTGAAGGCCGGACAACTAGCAATCAGCCCCAGCATTTT.

The chain employs TRBV5-4 and TRBJ2-1; D perhaps matches TRBD2 (5 bases). This CDR3 region has 15 residues. The ends were cut back, 3 bases at V and 7 bases at J, with 17 bases in the middle. Germline V gene sequence: CDR1 SGHNT, CDR2 YYREEE (reference sequence). The CDR3 here is CASSSRSGMGNEQFF. CDR3 bases: TGTGCCAGCAGCTCTAGGAGCGGCATGGGAAATGAGCAGTTCTTC.

The chain has TRBV19 and TRBJ1-5, with 7 bases lining up with TRBD1. J lost 3 bases, V lost 6 bases, and 5 bases had no gene match. The CDR3 has 14 amino acids. Germline CDR1 and CDR2: LNHDA and SQIVND (reference sequence). The CDR3 reads CASRGTVNNQPQHF. The CDR3, as DNA: TGTGCCAGTAGGGGGACAGTTAACAATCAGCCCCAGCATTTT.

This chain links TRBV4-2 with TRBJ2-3, with TRBD1 identical over 7 bases. With 0 bases clipped from V and 4 bases from J, the junction kept 7 bases outside the gene matches. Germline assignment: CDR1 LGHNA and CDR2 YNFKEQ. CDR3 length: 16 residues. The CDR3 spells CASSQDRGRGPDTQYF. DNA for the CDR3: TGTGCCAGCAGCCAAGATCGGGGAAGGGGGCCAGATACGCAGTATTTT.

This chain connects TRBV27 to TRBJ2-1; no clear D. Trimming left V 3 bases short and J 6 bases short, with 12 bases between. CDR1 is MNHEY, CDR2 SMNVEV, per germline (reference sequence). This CDR3 is 14 amino acids long. This chain's CDR3 is CASSFDGQFNEQFF. The CDR3 bases are TGTGCCAGCAGTTTCGATGGGCAGTTCAATGAGCAGTTCTTC.

V and J are TRBV27 and TRBJ1-3; D perhaps matches TRBD1 (6 bases). This CDR3 spans 15 amino acids. V was trimmed by 6 bases and J by 1 base, leaving 13 bases between them. Germline CDR1 is MNHEY and CDR2 is SMNVEV (reference sequence). The CDR3 protein is CASSRLGASGNTIYF. CDR3 nucleotide sequence: TGTGCCAGCAGCCGCTTGGGGGCGTCTGGAAACACCATATATTTT.

The CDR3 bases are TGTGCCAGCAGTTCCGATCGGGGGGCTAGCTCCTACGAGCAGTACTTC. Translation: CASSSDRGASSYEQYF. The chain has TRBV25-1 and TRBJ2-7; a possible D gene is TRBD2 (7 bases). Germline V gene lookup returns CDR1 MGHDK and CDR2 SYGVNS. Trimming stripped 5 bases from V and 0 bases from J, with 17 bases between. This CDR3 contains 16 residues.

The chain employs TRBV6-1 and TRBJ2-2, with TRBD1 matching over 8 bases. The V segment lost 6 bases and the J segment 5 bases; nucleotides outside the gene matches: 8. There are 15 residues in the CDR3. Germline CDR1 reads MNHNS; CDR2 reads SASEGT. The CDR3 DNA reads as TGTGCCAGCAGACTACCCGGACAGGGAACCGGGGAGCTGTTTTTT. Residues: CASRLPGQGTGELFF.

This clone is medium-sized (0.01 to 0.1%). CDR3 bases: TGTGCCAGCAGCCAACGGCGACAGGTCCCAGCTTTCTTT. It is translated as CASSQRRQVPAFF. The chain is built from TRBV6-6 and TRBJ1-1, with a tentative D call TRBD1 (6 bases). Trimming took off 6 bases at V and 10 bases at J, with 18 bases between the two ends. The CDR3 has 13 amino acids. CDR1 is MNHNY and CDR2 is SVGAGI in the germline V gene (reference sequence).

J is TRBJ2-5 and V is TRBV6-1, with 7 bases fitting TRBD1. CDR3 length: 14 residues. Per germline, CDR1 MNHNS and CDR2 SASEGT. The ends lost 5 bases at V and 4 bases at J; junction bases unmatched: 7. The CDR3 sequence is CASSSDRASETQYF. The DNA for the CDR3 is TGTGCCAGCAGTTCCGACAGGGCGTCAGAGACCCAGTACTTC.

This chain joins TRBV10-3 and TRBJ1-2; unclear D gene. Trimming stripped 6 bases from V and 4 bases from J, with 15 bases between. The CDR3 runs 14 residues. CDR1 and CDR2 from the germline V gene are ENHRY and SYGVKD. The CDR3 region has the DNA TGTGCCATCAGGGACTTTGCATCCTCCTATGGCTACACCTTC. It specifies CAIRDFASSYGYTF.